This T cell receptor (beta chain) was captured in a study of T cell responses to AZD1222 COVID-19 vaccine. Recipients boosted at about 4 weeks or about 12 weeks are pooled. Study-wide points: Only a handful of AZD1222 recipients, more than five in all, had baseline seropositivity. There were mostly white British donors and more females than males, and clonal diversity was possibly underestimated.

For this clone: Antigen unknown.

TCRdb keeps only in-frame clones here, not all; method: immunoSEQ multiplex PCR. The table has some 100,000 clones, approximately 90% seen once. V lost 2 bases to trimming and J lost 0 bases, with 9 bases between them. From germline, CDR1 is SNHLY and CDR2 FYNNEI. The CDR3 has 15 residues. The source was peripheral blood, collected 28 days after the second AZD1222 dose. V gene TRBV2 combines with J gene TRBJ2-3, with D possibly being TRBD1 (5 bases). This receptor was obtained from an adult who received the AZD1222 COVID-19 vaccine. The CDR3: CASSELGRSTDTQYF. The CDR3 DNA reads TGTGCCAGCAGTGAATTGGGGCGAAGCACAGATACGCAGTATTTT.